Sequencing of this T cell receptor (beta chain) was carried out in a study of identical twins (dated by TCRdb to 2016 to 2017). Background for the entire study: The study deep-sequenced TCR alpha and beta repertoires from monozygotic twins, unrelated adults of various ages and cord blood to test whether fetal clonotypes persist. To rule out contamination, replicate twin experiments were performed at different times with different library preparation protocols. General study outcomes and caveats: Compared with coincidental sharing between unrelated individuals, out-of-frame TCR alpha sequences shared between twins had an excess of sequences with low generation probability. Because the same donors could not be followed over many years, the conclusions depended on cross-sectional statistical analysis. Excess twin sharing in beta out-of-frame sequences was weaker because fewer shared sequences lowered the signal-to-noise ratio. Out-of-frame TCR alpha sharing in monozygotic twins was systematically underestimated by recombination models, whereas sharing between unrelated individuals was in agreement with the recombination models. Invariant T cells such as MAIT and iNKT could partly confound zero-insertion analyses, although diverse VJ usage argued against such confounding for most clonotypes. Abundant cord blood beta clonotypes had fewer insertions, young adult naive repertoires showed a similar but weaker trend, and memory repertoires showed no such trend.

Receptor libraries were prepared by 5' RACE. Sequenced using an Illumina HiSeq 2000. Template switching added a universal primer binding site, and the final cDNA carried a unique molecular identifier that allowed TCR cDNA molecules to be counted accurately. First-strand cDNA for TCR alpha and beta chains was synthesized from specific primers in the conserved constant-segment region. To control for contamination, each cDNA library was double barcoded with a SMART-Mk sample barcode plus Illumina barcodes. TruSeq adapter sequences and Illumina sample barcodes were added in two successive PCR steps. TCR alpha and beta cDNA libraries were sequenced on the Illumina HiSeq platform with custom primers. From the authors' description of their analysis: Unique molecular identifiers were extracted from raw reads with MiGEC, and CDR3 positions were determined with MiXCR. Recombination models were inferred per individual with the repgenHMM and IGoR tools using an EM algorithm. The analysis of shared clonotypes was done with the tcR package in R, with sharing normalized by the product of cloneset sizes. Out-of-frame nonproductive sequences were analyzed to study raw recombination free of thymic and clonal selection effects. Using fastp trimming at Q25 and MiXCR clonotype assembly, TCRdb reanalyzed the public sequencing data and kept in-frame beta chains. Rows are unified per CDR3 protein, each entry keeping the most common DNA and genes. The V and J calls here are based on TCRdb, not the publication. This sample gives 640,000 or so distinct CDR3 sequences in total; less than 7% of them show up just once. The ten top clones hold approximately 2% of the sample.

With respect to this clonotype: The specificity of this receptor is unknown. There are no base qualities to consult, and no much larger clone falls within one base.

Including cysteine and phenylalanine, the CDR3 has 13 amino acids. This entry keeps only the CDR3 DNA: 39 bases, framed from base 1. V and J lose 3 bases and 4 bases, and a span of 9 bases separates them. Only healthy Caucasian donors were included. The study also sequenced three unrelated non-twin adults: a male aged 18 to 29, a male aged 50 to 59 and a female aged 50 to 59. Miltenyi CD45RO+ enrichment and human naive T-cell isolation kits were used to isolate memory (CD45RO+) and naive T cells from PBMC. The TCR comes from a man between 18 and 29 years old in good health. The sequenced material came from naive T cells sorted from blood. The cell subset or site label of this sample denotes: cells isolated with a human naive T-cell isolation kit. The V and J segments used are TRBV12-3 or TRBV12-4 and TRBJ1-1; no D gene can be assigned with confidence. At the DNA level, the sequence is TGTGCCAGCAGTTTTGAGGATTTCACTGAAGCTTTCTTT. This is translated as CASSFEDFTEAFF.